The 24 T cell receptor beta chains presented below share a single source sample, sequenced in a study of blood T cell repertoires in COVID-19 (dated by TCRdb to 2019 to 2021). Receptors were amplified or captured by the immunoSEQ multiplex PCR assay. TCRdb took this table from immuneACCESS and kept in-frame rearrangements with V and J called. Such tables lack part of the clones; where checked against another copy, unresolved V genes explain under half of the gap, and the rest is unexplained. The sample data list 75,000 to 95,000 clones, and around 81% of these were observed just once. The ten largest make up 15% to 20% of the sample. Sequenced sample: peripheral blood. Receptors were obtained from a man older than 75 with active or convalescent COVID-19.

This sequence joins TRBV5-6 and TRBJ2-7, with TRBD1 identical over 10 bases. This CDR3 has 13 amino acids. Germline V gene data show CDR1 as SGHDT and CDR2 as YYEEEE. V lost 4 bases to trimming and J lost 6 bases; unmatched junction nucleotides: 4. CDR3: CASSRDRGAEQYV. The CDR3 region has the DNA TGTGCCAGCAGCAGGGACAGGGGAGCCGAGCAGTACGTC.

The gene calls are TRBV19 and TRBJ2-7; D might be TRBD1 (6 bases). Per the germline V gene, CDR1 is LNHDA and CDR2 is SQIVND (reference sequence). The V gene lost 5 bases and the J gene lost 9 bases, with 11 bases spanning the gap. The length of the CDR3 is 11 residues. CDR3 DNA: TGTGCCAGTAGTGACAGGTGGGGGCAGTACGTC. It encodes CASSDRWGQYV.

This clone was seen only once. As DNA, the CDR3 is TGTGCCAGCTCACCTTTAGGGTCGGGGTCCTACAATGAGCAGTTCTTC. Encoded protein: CASSPLGSGSYNEQFF. The chain couples TRBV18 to TRBJ2-1; D is possibly TRBD2 (5 bases). Germline CDR1 is KGHSH and CDR2 is LQKENI. V lost 3 bases and J 1 base, leaving 13 bases between the germline ends. The CDR3 extends over 16 amino acids. The full variable domain, in which reference TRBV18 and TRBJ2-1 provide the parts outside the CDR3, is NAGVMQNPRHLVRRRGQEARLRCSPMKGHSHVYWYRQLPEEGLKFMVYLQKENIIDESGMPKERFSAEFPKEGPSILRIQQVVRGDSAAYFCASSPLGSGSYNEQFFGPGTRLTVL.

In its sample, this clone ranks as medium-sized. This CDR3 is CASSSRRDNQPQHF. The CDR3 DNA sequence: TGTGCCAGTAGTTCCAGACGGGATAATCAGCCCCAGCATTTT. The chain combines TRBV19 with TRBJ1-5; D is unresolved. CDR1 and CDR2 (germline): LNHDA, SQIVND (reference sequence). The ends were cut back, 5 bases at V and 4 bases at J, with 12 bases in the middle. The CDR3 has 14 residues.

This clone was seen a handful of times. The genes are TRBV6-5 and TRBJ1-2; TRBD1 aligns across 9 bases. V was clipped by 2 bases and J by 3 bases; unmatched bases: 4. CDR1 is MNHEY and CDR2 is SVGAGI in the germline V gene. The CDR3 spans 15 residues. In DNA form, the CDR3 reads TGTGCCAGCAGTTACCACCGGGACAGGGACTATGGCTACACCTTC. Its protein is CASSYHRDRDYGYTF.

This clone was observed a single time. This chain uses TRBV30 with TRBJ1-2, with a possible D match to TRBD1 (6 bases). CDR1 is GTSNPN and CDR2 is SVGIG in the germline V gene (reference sequence). There are 14 residues in the CDR3. The germline V and J ends were trimmed by 3 bases and 0 bases, with 11 bases remaining between them. The CDR3 region is CAWSGQLANYGYTF. The CDR3, as DNA: TGTGCCTGGAGCGGACAGTTAGCTAACTATGGCTACACCTTC.

The gene calls are TRBV3-1 (or the pseudogene TRBV3-2) and TRBJ1-2; TRBD1 matches 9 bases. The germline V gene has CDR1 LGHDT and CDR2 YNNKEL (reference sequence). Trimming took 4 bases from V and 5 from J; bases not matched to a gene: 5. This CDR3 comprises 14 residues. CDR3 nucleotide sequence: TGTGCCAGCAGCCCCTGGACAGGGGTGTATGGCTACACCTTC. It codes for CASSPWTGVYGYTF.

This clone was seen just once. The chain recombines TRBV19 with TRBJ1-2; no clear D. CDR1 is LNHDA, CDR2 SQIVND, per germline (reference sequence). The CDR3 totals 15 residues. The ends were cut back, 3 bases at V and 3 bases at J, with 14 bases in the middle. CDR3 sequence reads: CASSISTGKYYGYTF. The CDR3 nucleotides are TGTGCCAGTAGTATTTCTACGGGAAAGTACTATGGCTACACCTTC. Supplemented by reference TRBV19 and TRBJ1-2, the full variable domain reads DGGITQSPKYLFRKEGQNVTLSCEQNLNHDAMYWYRQDPGQGLRLIYYSQIVNDFQKGDIAEGYSVSREKKESFPLTVTSAQKNPTAFYLCASSISTGKYYGYTFGSGTRLTVV.

This clone was found once. V is TRBV5-1 and J is TRBJ1-2; 7 bases line up with TRBD1. The CDR3 has 13 residues. V lost 4 bases, J lost 7 bases, and 7 bases stayed unmatched. Germline loops: CDR1 SGHRS, CDR2 YFSETQ. CDR3 sequence reads: CASSETGAAGYTF. CDR3 sequence (DNA): TGCGCCAGCAGCGAAACAGGGGCGGCTGGCTACACCTTC.

V usage is TRBV29-1 and J usage is TRBJ1-1; D ambiguous. With 2 bases removed from V and 0 bases from J, the gap between germline ends came to 4 bases. This CDR3 is 12 amino acids long. Germline V gives CDR1 SQVTM, CDR2 ANQGSEA. The CDR3 loop reads CSVEQVNTEAFF. The CDR3, as DNA: TGCAGCGTTGAACAGGTGAACACTGAAGCTTTCTTT.

This CDR3 reads CASSFLQGALHF. CDR3 nucleotide sequence: TGTGCCAGCAGCTTCCTACAAGGAGCCCTCCACTTT. The genes are TRBV5-6 and TRBJ1-6; D remains unclear. Trimming shortened V by 2 bases and J by 14 bases, and 11 bases separated the two germline ends. The CDR3 extends over 12 amino acids. CDR1 and CDR2 from the germline V gene are SGHDT and YYEEEE. Full variable domain (remainder filled in from reference TRBV5-6 and TRBJ1-6): DAGVTQSPTHLIKTRGQQVTLRCSPKSGHDTVSWYQQALGQGPQFIFQYYEEEERQRGNFPDRFSGHQFPNYSSELNVNALLLGDSALYLCASSFLQGALHFGNGTRLTVT.

This clone was observed a single time. This chain links TRBV19 with TRBJ2-3; tentative D call: TRBD1 (5 bases). CDR1 is LNHDA and CDR2 is SQIVND in the germline V gene (reference sequence). The CDR3 is 15 amino acids. Trimming removed 4 bases from V and 3 bases from J, with 14 bases in between. The CDR3 DNA follows: TGTGCCAGTAGTAGTGACAGTGGGTGGACAGATACGCAGTATTTT. Translation gives CASSSDSGWTDTQYF.

This sequence joins TRBV3-1 (or the pseudogene TRBV3-2) and TRBJ1-6; possibly TRBD1 for D (5 bases). From germline, CDR1 is LGHDT and CDR2 YNNKEL (reference sequence). The germline V and J ends were trimmed by 1 base and 10 bases, with 14 bases remaining between them. This CDR3 spans 15 amino acids. The chain's CDR3 is CASSQVDGAGSPLHF. In DNA form, the CDR3 reads TGTGCCAGCAGCCAAGTTGATGGGGCAGGATCACCCCTCCACTTT.

The rearrangement links TRBV14 to TRBJ2-3, with 8 positions matching TRBD1. J lost 4 bases, V lost 6 bases, and 6 bases had no gene match. The CDR3 contains 14 residues. Germline V lookup: CDR1 SGHDN, CDR2 FVKESK. The CDR3 loop reads CASRQGGGSDTQYF. In DNA form, the CDR3 reads TGTGCCAGCAGACAGGGGGGCGGGTCAGATACGCAGTATTTT. The full variable domain, with the rest looked up from reference TRBV14 and TRBJ2-3, is EAGVTQFPSHSVIEKGQTVTLRCDPISGHDNLYWYRRVMGKEIKFLLHFVKESKQDESGMPNNRFLAERTGGTYSTLKVQPAELEDSGVYFCASRQGGGSDTQYFGPGTRLTVL.

This chain uses TRBV18 with TRBJ2-3, with a weak D call TRBD1 (5 bases). V was trimmed by 1 base and J by 8 bases, leaving 22 bases between them. The CDR3 contains 17 residues. Germline CDR1 KGHSH, CDR2 LQKENI. CDR3 sequence (DNA): TGTGCCAGCTCACCACTTATTGCAGAAAGGGGCGGCGGTACGCAGTATTTT. Its translation is CASSPLIAERGGGTQYF.

In this sample, this clone turned up once. The chain recombines TRBV11-2 with TRBJ1-6; no clear D. The V and J ends lost 0 bases and 10 bases respectively, with 10 bases between them. CDR3 length equals 14 residues. The V gene's germline CDR1 is SGHAT and CDR2 FQNNGV. The CDR3 is CASSLDLGSSPLHF. CDR3 DNA sequence: TGTGCCAGCAGCTTAGATCTTGGGAGCTCACCCCTCCACTTT.

The chain links TRBV2 to TRBJ1-2; 9 positions agree with TRBD1. The germline V gene encodes CDR1 SNHLY and CDR2 FYNNEI. CDR3 length: 15 amino acids. Trimming at V came to 3 bases and at J to 7 bases, leaving 9 bases not matched to a gene. The CDR3 bases are TGTGCCAGCAGTGAGCGAACGGGACAGGGAGGTGGCTACACCTTC. Its translation: CASSERTGQGGGYTF.

The gene calls are TRBV2 and TRBJ2-4, with TRBD1 matching over 10 bases. CDR1 SNHLY and CDR2 FYNNEI come from the germline V gene. The CDR3 runs to 15 residues. Trimming removed 6 bases from V and 5 bases from J; junction bases left unmatched: 7. This chain's CDR3 is CASRSSGTGENIQYF. CDR3 nucleotide sequence: TGTGCCAGCAGATCATCTGGGACAGGGGAAAACATTCAGTACTTC.

The rearrangement links TRBV5-1 to TRBJ1-4; 8 positions agree with TRBD1. The CDR3 covers 15 residues. Germline CDR1 reads SGHRS; CDR2 reads YFSETQ. Trimming at V came to 4 bases and at J to 7 bases, leaving 9 bases not matched to a gene. For the CDR3, the DNA is TGCGCCAGCAGCGATTCGACGACAGGGGCTGAAAAACTGTTTTTT. It codes for CASSDSTTGAEKLFF.

This chain connects TRBV4-1 to TRBJ1-3; 7 nucleotides line up with TRBD1. The CDR3 contains 20 residues. Germline V gives CDR1 MGHRA, CDR2 YSYEKL. With 3 bases clipped from V and 0 bases from J, the junction kept 17 bases outside the gene matches. The CDR3 DNA follows: TGCGCCAGCAGCCAGGGAAAATCACAGGGGAATCGGCTCTCTGGAAACACCATATATTTT. It codes for CASSQGKSQGNRLSGNTIYF.

The chain has TRBV29-1 and TRBJ1-5; 10 positions match TRBD1. Per germline, CDR1 SQVTM and CDR2 ANQGSEA. V gave up 4 bases and J gave up 6 bases; unmatched junction bases: 6. The CDR3 is 14 amino acids. CDR3 DNA: TGCAGCGTTGTGACAGGGGGCGGAGGTCAGCCCCAGCATTTT. It encodes CSVVTGGGGQPQHF.

The J gene is TRBJ2-7, the V gene TRBV7-3; D not certain. The ends were cut back, 5 bases at V and 4 bases at J, with 30 bases in the middle. The V gene's germline CDR1 is SGHTA and CDR2 FQGTGA. The CDR3 spans 19 residues. The CDR3 loop is CASSLHLKSYHAAGYEQYV. CDR3 DNA: TGTGCCAGCAGCCTTCACCTAAAAAGCTATCATGCTGCAGGTTACGAGCAGTACGTC.

This chain joins TRBV5-1 and TRBJ2-3; D is unclear. The V gene's germline CDR1 is SGHRS and CDR2 YFSETQ. Trimming took 3 bases from V and 4 from J, leaving 12 bases between them. This CDR3 has 14 residues. The CDR3 bases are TGCGCCAGCAGCTCGCAAAACTCCGCAGATACGCAGTATTTT. It is translated as CASSSQNSADTQYF.

This clone has a single count. V gene TRBV2 combines with J gene TRBJ1-2; D is unresolved. Trimming removed 5 bases at V and 8 bases at J, with 15 bases between. Germline V gene sequence: CDR1 SNHLY, CDR2 FYNNEI. The CDR3 consists of 13 residues. The chain's CDR3 is CASSPGPSGGYTF. DNA for the CDR3: TGTGCCAGCAGTCCTGGCCCCTCCGGGGGCTACACCTTC.